The 27 T cell receptor beta chains listed next were all sequenced from one sample in a study of blood T cell repertoires in COVID-19. Assay used: immunoSEQ multiplex PCR; TCRdb lists only in-frame clones, some missing. The sample includes fewer than 350,000 clones, roughly 93% seen only once; the top ten take 2.3%. Material for sequencing was PBMCs or T cells enriched from blood (not recorded which). The receptors were sampled from a middle-aged woman with acute COVID-19.

The V and J genes are TRBV18 and TRBJ2-5; D ambiguous. Germline values: CDR1 KGHSH, CDR2 LQKENI. V lost 2 bases to trimming and J lost 5 bases, with 9 bases between them. The CDR3 is made up of 13 amino acids. Written as DNA, the CDR3 is TGTGCCAGCTCACCAGAGCTCCTGGAGACCCAGTACTTC. It encodes CASSPELLETQYF.

The V gene is TRBV6-5, the J gene TRBJ2-7, with 8 bases that match TRBD2. CDR1 is MNHEY and CDR2 is SVGAGI in the germline V gene. The CDR3 covers 16 residues. With 4 bases clipped from V and 1 base from J, the junction kept 9 bases outside the gene matches. The CDR3 here is CASSLRGGGLSYEQYF. CDR3 coding DNA: TGTGCCAGCAGTTTACGGGGGGGAGGACTATCCTACGAGCAGTACTTC.

This chain joins TRBV12-3 or TRBV12-4 and TRBJ1-6; tentatively, D is TRBD1 (5 bases). The V and J ends lost 6 bases and 14 bases respectively, with 14 bases between them. This CDR3 is built from 12 residues. The CDR3 DNA is TGTGCCAGCAGCTGGGACTACCTCGCCCTCCACTTT. Encoded protein: CASSWDYLALHF.

This chain links TRBV5-1 with TRBJ1-6, with D perhaps TRBD1 (6 bases). The V and J ends lost 4 bases and 7 bases respectively, with 12 bases between them. The germline CDR1 and CDR2 sequences are SGHRS and YFSETQ. This CDR3 has 14 residues. In DNA, the CDR3 is TGCGCCAGCAGCCCGGGGCAGGGGAATTCACCCCTCCACTTT. Translating it yields CASSPGQGNSPLHF.

V and J are TRBV19 and TRBJ1-5, with 7 bases aligning to TRBD1. In germline, CDR1 is LNHDA, CDR2 SQIVND (reference sequence). This CDR3 is 15 amino acids long. Losses at the gene ends were 6 bases for V and 2 bases for J; bases not matched to a gene: 7. For the CDR3, the DNA is TGTGCCAGTAGCCTTGACAGGGTCGGCAATCAGCCCCAGCATTTT. Translated: CASSLDRVGNQPQHF.

The rearrangement uses TRBV3-1 (or the pseudogene TRBV3-2) and TRBJ2-1; 14 bases match TRBD2. With 5 bases clipped from V and 13 bases from J, the junction kept 4 bases outside the gene matches. The V gene's germline CDR1 is LGHDT and CDR2 YNNKEL (reference sequence). The CDR3 totals 13 residues. The DNA of the CDR3 is TGTGCCAGCAGCGGCGGGACTAGCGGGAGTCAGTTCTTC. Translating it yields CASSGGTSGSQFF.

J is TRBJ2-1 and V is TRBV9; 11 nucleotides agree with TRBD2. The ends lost 0 bases at V and 1 base at J; junction bases unmatched: 3. The germline V gene encodes CDR1 SGDLS and CDR2 YYNGEE. The CDR3 has 17 residues. The CDR3 DNA is TGTGCCAGCAGCGTAGGAACTAGCGGGGGATCCTACAATGAGCAGTTCTTC. Its translation: CASSVGTSGGSYNEQFF.

The chain has TRBV19 and TRBJ1-1; D gene uncertain. Per germline, CDR1 LNHDA and CDR2 SQIVND (reference sequence). This CDR3 comprises 14 residues. The V and J ends lost 4 bases and 3 bases respectively, with 12 bases between them. The DNA of the CDR3 is TGTGCCAGTAGTACCTTGACACTGGACACTGAAGCTTTCTTT. Translated, it gives CASSTLTLDTEAFF.

The rearrangement links TRBV4-1 to TRBJ1-5; TRBD1 might be the D (6 bases). The CDR3 loop spans 16 amino acids. The germline CDR1 and CDR2 sequences are MGHRA and YSYEKL. The ends were cut back, 5 bases at V and 4 bases at J, with 18 bases in the middle. CDR3 in amino acids: CASSSYQGPLNQPQHF. The CDR3 DNA reads as TGCGCCAGCAGCTCTTATCAGGGGCCGTTAAATCAGCCCCAGCATTTT.

The chain links TRBV2 to TRBJ1-6; D is unresolved. CDR1 and CDR2 from the germline V gene are SNHLY and FYNNEI. V was pared by 2 bases and J by 7 bases, with 12 bases between. The CDR3 sequence is 15 residues long. The CDR3 spells CASSETRVRNSPLHF. The CDR3 bases are TGTGCCAGCAGTGAAACGAGGGTGAGGAATTCACCCCTCCACTTT.

This chain uses TRBV7-3 with TRBJ2-1; 9 bases align to TRBD2. There are 16 residues in the CDR3. Per the germline V gene, CDR1 is SGHTA and CDR2 is FQGTGA. Trimming removed 0 bases from V and 6 bases from J; junction bases left unmatched: 6. Here the CDR3 reads CASSLTLLAGPNEQFF. CDR3 in DNA: TGTGCCAGCAGCTTAACCCTACTAGCGGGTCCCAATGAGCAGTTCTTC.

V usage is TRBV27 and J usage is TRBJ2-1; 8 bases map to TRBD2. This CDR3 spans 15 amino acids. Looked up from germline, CDR1 is MNHEY and CDR2 is SMNVEV (reference sequence). With V trimmed by 2 bases and J by 6 bases, 6 bases remained unmatched. Here the CDR3 reads CASSLRTSGLNEQFF. In DNA, the CDR3 is TGTGCCAGCAGTTTAAGAACTAGCGGCCTCAATGAGCAGTTCTTC.

The V gene is TRBV28, the J gene TRBJ2-3, with a possible D match to TRBD2 (6 bases). In germline, CDR1 is MDHEN, CDR2 SYDVKM. CDR3 length: 15 residues. V lost 7 bases, J lost 3 bases, and 17 bases lay in between. The CDR3 DNA reads as TGTGCCAGCACAGCTGACGGGAGTGGGACAGATACGCAGTATTTT. Translation gives CASTADGSGTDTQYF.

This clone appeared a few times. The CDR3 DNA reads TGTGCCAGCAGCTTAGGACAGAAAGAGACCCAGTACTTC. It yields the protein CASSLGQKETQYF. The chain carries TRBV11-1 and TRBJ2-5; D perhaps matches TRBD1 (5 bases). Germline values: CDR1 SGHAT, CDR2 FQDESV (reference sequence). The CDR3 sequence is 13 residues long. The V end lost 1 base, the J end lost 3 bases, and 6 bases lay between the germline ends.

This clone occurred once. This chain connects TRBV6-5 to TRBJ1-2; 7 bases line up with TRBD1. The CDR3 is 13 residues long. Germline-derived CDR1 and CDR2 are MNHEY and SVGAGI. The V segment lost 6 bases and the J segment 2 bases; nucleotides outside the gene matches: 3. This CDR3 reads CASRRGGNYGYTF. The CDR3 nucleotides are TGTGCCAGCAGGAGAGGGGGCAACTATGGCTACACCTTC.

The chain couples TRBV7-8 to TRBJ2-7; 9 bases agree with TRBD2. The CDR3 spans 17 residues. The germline gives CDR1 SGHVS, CDR2 FQNEAQ. Trimming removed 2 bases from V and 1 base from J; junction bases left unmatched: 9. The CDR3 sequence: CASSLYGLAGPSYEQYF. The DNA for the CDR3 is TGTGCCAGCAGCTTATATGGGCTAGCGGGACCTTCCTACGAGCAGTACTTC.

This chain uses TRBV7-9 with TRBJ1-1; 10 nucleotides match TRBD1. The CDR3 spans 14 residues. Per germline, CDR1 SEHNR and CDR2 FQNEAQ (reference sequence). The V segment lost 8 bases and the J segment 5 bases; nucleotides outside the gene matches: 8. CDR3 region: CASEPDRGETEAFF. CDR3 DNA sequence: TGTGCCAGCGAGCCGGACAGGGGGGAGACTGAAGCTTTCTTT.

The chain carries TRBV10-3 and TRBJ1-1, with 11 positions matching TRBD1. Germline V gives CDR1 ENHRY, CDR2 SYGVKD. The CDR3 contains 19 residues. V shed 5 bases, J shed 0 bases, and the junction held 14 bases outside the gene matches. This chain's CDR3 is CAISQTPGQGGRMNTEAFF. CDR3 DNA sequence: TGTGCCATCAGTCAAACACCGGGACAGGGGGGTCGAATGAACACTGAAGCTTTCTTT.

DNA for the CDR3: TGTGCCACCGAGGCCCCAGGGGGGAATCAGCCCCAGCATTTT. Translated, it gives CATEAPGGNQPQHF. This chain links TRBV10-3 with TRBJ1-5; 7 nucleotides line up with TRBD1. This CDR3 comprises 14 residues. V gave up 10 bases and J gave up 4 bases; unmatched junction bases: 10. Germline V gene sequence: CDR1 ENHRY, CDR2 SYGVKD.

The chain is built from TRBV7-9 and TRBJ1-2; TRBD1 agrees at 10 bases. V shed 6 bases and J 7 bases; nucleotides not matched to a gene: 8. The germline CDR1 and CDR2 sequences are SEHNR and FQNEAQ (reference sequence). CDR3 length equals 14 residues. The CDR3 sequence is CASSWDRGPGGYTF. CDR3 bases: TGTGCCAGCAGTTGGGACAGGGGACCGGGTGGCTACACCTTC.

The chain links TRBV11-2 to TRBJ2-3; 11 bases line up with TRBD2. Germline trimming cut 7 bases from V and 7 bases from J; bases unmatched to any gene: 7. The CDR3 runs to 14 residues. The germline V gene has CDR1 SGHAT and CDR2 FQNNGV. The CDR3, as DNA: TGTGCCAGCACCCTTAGCGGGGGGGCTTATACGCAGTATTTT. It specifies CASTLSGGAYTQYF.

In this sample, this clone turned up a few times. The chain links TRBV4-2 to TRBJ2-3; the D gene is possibly TRBD2 (6 bases). Deletions cut 4 bases from V and 8 bases from J, with 19 bases between. The germline CDR1 and CDR2 sequences are LGHNA and YNFKEQ. CDR3 length: 15 residues. CDR3: CASSLGTDWRSTQYF. The CDR3 DNA sequence: TGTGCCAGCAGCCTGGGGACTGACTGGCGGAGTACGCAGTATTTT.

V and J are TRBV13 and TRBJ2-6, with 7 bases lining up with TRBD1. The V and J ends lost 6 bases and 4 bases, in that order; junction bases with no gene match: 6. CDR1 and CDR2 from the germline V gene are PRHDT and FYEKMQ (reference sequence). The CDR3 totals 15 residues. CDR3 sequence reads: CASSHRGSGANVLTF. DNA of the CDR3: TGTGCCAGCAGTCACAGGGGTTCGGGGGCCAACGTCCTGACTTTC.

The V and J genes are TRBV7-2 and TRBJ2-7, with TRBD1 matching over 10 bases. With V trimmed by 6 bases and J by 0 bases, 5 bases remained unmatched. Germline V CDR1 and CDR2: SGHTA, FQGNSA. The CDR3 covers 15 residues. CDR3 bases: TGTGCCAGCAGTCTCGGGACAGGGGTCTCCTACGAGCAGTACTTC. Translation gives CASSLGTGVSYEQYF.

The J gene is TRBJ2-7, the V gene TRBV18; D gene uncertain. This CDR3 contains 13 residues. Germline-derived CDR1 and CDR2 are KGHSH and LQKENI. The V gene lost 2 bases and the J gene lost 6 bases, with 11 bases spanning the gap. CDR3 sequence: CASSPEDGSEQYF. CDR3 DNA sequence: TGTGCCAGCTCACCAGAGGATGGTAGCGAGCAGTACTTC.

This rearrangement joins TRBV2 to TRBJ2-5, with TRBD1 identical over 11 bases. The germline gives CDR1 SNHLY, CDR2 FYNNEI. CDR3 length: 14 residues. V lost 11 bases and J lost 5; bases outside the gene matches: 10. The CDR3 DNA sequence: TGTGCCGGACAGGGGGCGGTCTTGGCGGAGACCCAGTACTTC. This gives the protein CAGQGAVLAETQYF.

The chain is built from TRBV28 and TRBJ1-4; the D gene is possibly TRBD1 (6 bases). The CDR3 has 15 amino acids. Germline V gene sequence: CDR1 MDHEN, CDR2 SYDVKM. The germline V and J ends were trimmed by 3 bases and 6 bases, with 14 bases remaining between them. The CDR3 spells CASSFPGTSDEKLFF. CDR3 DNA: TGTGCCAGCAGTTTCCCAGGGACATCCGATGAAAAACTGTTTTTT. The whole variable domain, filled in from reference TRBV28 and TRBJ1-4, reads DVKVTQSSRYLVKRTGEKVFLECVQDMDHENMFWYRQDPGLGLRLIYFSYDVKMKEKGDIPEGYSVSREKKERFSLILESASTNQTSMYLCASSFPGTSDEKLFFGSGTQLSVL.